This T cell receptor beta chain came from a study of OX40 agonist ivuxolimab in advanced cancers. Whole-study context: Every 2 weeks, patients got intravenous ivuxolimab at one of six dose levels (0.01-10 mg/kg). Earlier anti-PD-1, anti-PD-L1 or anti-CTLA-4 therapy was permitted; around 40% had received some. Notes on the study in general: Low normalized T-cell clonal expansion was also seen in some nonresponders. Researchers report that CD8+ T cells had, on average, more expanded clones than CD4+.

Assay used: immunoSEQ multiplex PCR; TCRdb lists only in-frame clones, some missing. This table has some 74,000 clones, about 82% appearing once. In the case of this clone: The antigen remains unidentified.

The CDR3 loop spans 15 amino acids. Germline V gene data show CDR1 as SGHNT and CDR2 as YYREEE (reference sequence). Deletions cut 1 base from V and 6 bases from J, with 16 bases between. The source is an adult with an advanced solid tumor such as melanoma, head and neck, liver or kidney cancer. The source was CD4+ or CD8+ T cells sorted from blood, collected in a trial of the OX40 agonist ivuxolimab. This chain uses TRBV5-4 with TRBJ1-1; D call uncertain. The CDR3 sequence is CASSLMGRRTAEAFF. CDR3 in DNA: TGTGCCAGCAGCTTGATGGGGAGGAGGACCGCTGAAGCTTTCTTT. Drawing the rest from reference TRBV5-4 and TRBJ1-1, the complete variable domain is ETGVTQSPTHLIKTRGQQVTLRCSSQSGHNTVSWYQQALGQGPQFIFQYYREEENGRGNFPPRFSGLQFPNYSSELNVNALELDDSALYLCASSLMGRRTAEAFFGQGTRLTVV.